A single sample is the source of the 3 T cell receptor beta chains below, sequenced in a study of shared clonotypes between healthy human individuals (dated by TCRdb to 2018 to 2020). CD8 naive samples were CD45RO-negative cells positively selected for CCR7, giving a CD45RA+CCR7+ population that excluded TemRA cells. Libraries came from the immunoSEQ multiplex PCR assay. As stored in TCRdb, this immuneACCESS dataset retains in-frame rearrangements with V and J assigned. A fraction of the clones does not appear; measured against another copy, unresolved V genes explain less than half of the discrepancy, and the remainder lacks a known reason. The sample table holds roughly 2.1 million clones, of which about 92% were seen once. In total, the top ten clones hold 1.5% to 2% of the sample. Sequences were obtained from naive CD8+ T cells from PBMCs. This specimen's cell subset or site label, interpreted: CD45RA+CCR7+. Receptors were obtained from a man aged 18 to 35 in good health. Some clones in this sample may be carry-over from other donors' samples.

This clone was seen only once. The CDR3 protein is CASSFLGTANTEAFF. In DNA, the CDR3 is TGTGCCAGCAGCTTCTTGGGGACGGCGAACACTGAAGCTTTCTTT. The genes are TRBV11-2 and TRBJ1-1, with D possibly TRBD1 on 5 matching bases. The CDR3 covers 15 residues. Germline values: CDR1 SGHAT, CDR2 FQNNGV. Deletions cut 3 bases from V and 1 base from J, with 12 bases between. Drawing the rest from reference TRBV11-2 and TRBJ1-1, the complete variable domain is EAGVAQSPRYKIIEKRQSVAFWCNPISGHATLYWYQQILGQGPKLLIQFQNNGVVDDSQLPKDRFSAERLKGVDSTLKIQPAKLEDSAVYLCASSFLGTANTEAFFGQGTRLTVV.

The J gene is TRBJ1-1, the V gene TRBV7-2; D gene ambiguous. V dropped 5 bases and J dropped 5 bases, with 15 bases sitting between them. The germline V gene encodes CDR1 SGHTA and CDR2 FQGNSA. The CDR3 runs to 14 residues. This CDR3 is CASSPKPGGTEAFF. In DNA form, the CDR3 reads TGTGCCAGCAGCCCGAAGCCAGGCGGAACTGAAGCTTTCTTT.

This chain links TRBV29-1 with TRBJ2-1; D may match TRBD1 or TRBD2 (6 bases each). Trimming stripped 1 base from V and 4 bases from J, with 20 bases between. The CDR3 totals 17 residues. Germline V lookup: CDR1 SQVTM, CDR2 ANQGSEA. CDR3 region: CSVEVGIGGRIYNEQFF. CDR3 bases: TGCAGCGTTGAAGTGGGAATTGGGGGGCGGATTTACAATGAGCAGTTCTTC.